These 25 T cell receptor beta chains share one sample of origin, sequenced in a study of blood T cell repertoires in COVID-19. This table comes from immunoSEQ multiplex PCR, and its TCRdb copy is limited to in-frame clones, with some not included. Of tens of thousands of clones in the sample, 75% to 85% were seen once. The sample consisted of peripheral blood. Every receptor here comes from a human donor with acute or convalescent COVID-19. The donor label of this sample is uncertain.

J is TRBJ2-1 and V is TRBV5-1; 14 bases align to TRBD2. In germline, CDR1 is SGHRS, CDR2 YFSETQ. The CDR3 sequence is 15 residues long. The trim removed 4 bases at V and 3 bases at J, leaving 0 bases unmatched. Here the CDR3 DNA reads TGCGCCAGCAGCGGGACTAGCGGGAGCTACAATGAGCAGTTCTTC. This encodes CASSGTSGSYNEQFF.

CDR3 in DNA: TGTGCCAGCAGCCCTCCTCATGGGCTACTGAACACTGAAGCTTTCTTT. The encoded protein is CASSPPHGLLNTEAFF. V gene TRBV14 combines with J gene TRBJ1-1, with no clear D. CDR1 SGHDN and CDR2 FVKESK come from the germline V gene. The ends were cut back, 4 bases at V and 0 bases at J, with 15 bases in the middle. The CDR3 length is 16 residues.

The chain carries TRBV9 and TRBJ2-3; the D is unclear. CDR3 size: 12 residues. Germline CDR1 is SGDLS and CDR2 is YYNGEE. V dropped 2 bases and J dropped 6 bases, with 7 bases sitting between them. The CDR3 sequence is CASSVSSDTQYF. In DNA form, the CDR3 reads TGTGCCAGCAGCGTTAGCTCCGATACGCAGTATTTT. Based on the CDR3 plus reference TRBV9 and TRBJ2-3, the full variable domain is DSGVTQTPKHLITATGQRVTLRCSPRSGDLSVYWYQQSLDQGLQFLIQYYNGEERAKGNILERFSAQQFPDLHSELNLSSLELGDSALYFCASSVSSDTQYFGPGTRLTVL.

In DNA form, the CDR3 reads TGTGCCAGCTCACCGCGGGGAGGCGCAGATACGCAGTATTTT. It encodes CASSPRGGADTQYF. This sequence joins TRBV18 and TRBJ2-3, with a weak D call TRBD2 (6 bases). This CDR3 region has 14 residues. V lost 3 bases and J lost 4, with 11 bases in between. Looked up from germline, CDR1 is KGHSH and CDR2 is LQKENI. Full variable domain (rest looked up from reference TRBV18 and TRBJ2-3): NAGVMQNPRHLVRRRGQEARLRCSPMKGHSHVYWYRQLPEEGLKFMVYLQKENIIDESGMPKERFSAEFPKEGPSILRIQQVVRGDSAAYFCASSPRGGADTQYFGPGTRLTVL.

The V gene is TRBV12-3 or TRBV12-4, the J gene TRBJ1-5, with D possibly matching TRBD1 (6 bases). This CDR3 has 13 residues. V lost 8 bases and J lost 7, with 15 bases in between. CDR3 nucleotide sequence: TGTGCCAGCGGCCCAGGGGTGACCCAGCCCCAGCATTTT. Translating it yields CASGPGVTQPQHF.

Here the CDR3 DNA reads TGCGCCAGCAGCCAGAGCTCGACTAGCGGGTTTATCGAGCAGTACTTC. It codes for CASSQSSTSGFIEQYF. The J gene is TRBJ2-7, the V gene TRBV4-1, with TRBD2 matching 10 bases. Germline assignment: CDR1 MGHRA and CDR2 YSYEKL. The CDR3 has 16 amino acids. Trimming took 3 bases from V and 6 from J; bases not matched to a gene: 11.

The CDR3 region has the DNA TGTGCCTGGAGTTCACAGGGGGCACGGAACACCATATATTTT. Translation gives CAWSSQGARNTIYF. This chain connects TRBV30 to TRBJ1-3; 9 bases align to TRBD1. Per germline, CDR1 GTSNPN and CDR2 SVGIG (reference sequence). With 2 bases clipped from V and 7 bases from J, the junction kept 6 bases outside the gene matches. This CDR3 spans 14 amino acids.

The chain recombines TRBV7-9 with TRBJ2-1; D gene ambiguous. Trimming removed 5 bases from V and 3 bases from J, with 8 bases in between. This CDR3 region has 13 residues. Germline V gene sequence: CDR1 SEHNR, CDR2 FQNEAQ (reference sequence). The CDR3 protein is CASSRNGYNEQFF. The CDR3 nucleotides read TGTGCCAGCAGCCGTAACGGCTACAATGAGCAGTTCTTC.

This clone appeared a few times. The chain joins TRBV18 to TRBJ1-2; 9 positions match TRBD1. This CDR3 region has 15 residues. V was pared by 3 bases and J by 3 bases, with 5 bases of the junction left unmatched. CDR1 and CDR2 (germline): KGHSH, LQKENI. The DNA for the CDR3 is TGTGCCAGCTCACCTGCGGGACAGGGCGACTATGGCTACACCTTC. It is translated as CASSPAGQGDYGYTF. Filled out from reference TRBV18 and TRBJ1-2, the complete variable domain reads NAGVMQNPRHLVRRRGQEARLRCSPMKGHSHVYWYRQLPEEGLKFMVYLQKENIIDESGMPKERFSAEFPKEGPSILRIQQVVRGDSAAYFCASSPAGQGDYGYTFGSGTRLTVV.

The DNA of the CDR3 is TGTGCCAGCAGTTTACGCTGGGAGAACAATGAGCAGTTCTTC. Its translation: CASSLRWENNEQFF. This chain links TRBV27 with TRBJ2-1; the D gene is possibly TRBD2 (5 bases). The V and J ends lost 2 bases and 5 bases respectively, with 10 bases between them. The CDR3 loop spans 14 amino acids. Per the germline V gene, CDR1 is MNHEY and CDR2 is SMNVEV (reference sequence).

The chain combines TRBV30 with TRBJ2-1; D possibly corresponds to TRBD2 (5 bases). This CDR3 is built from 11 residues. Germline CDR1 and CDR2: GTSNPN and SVGIG (reference sequence). V gave up 4 bases and J gave up 7 bases, with 8 bases separating them. The CDR3, as DNA: TGTGCCTGGATTTCGGGGAATGAGCAGTTCTTC. It yields the protein CAWISGNEQFF. Complete variable domain (other parts from reference TRBV30 and TRBJ2-1): SQTIHQWPATLVQPVGSPLSLECTVEGTSNPNLYWYRQAAGRGLQLLFYSVGIGQISSEVPQNLSASRPQDRQFILSSKKLLLSDSGFYLCAWISGNEQFFGPGTRLTVL.

V usage is TRBV30 and J usage is TRBJ2-1; perhaps TRBD2 as D (6 bases). The CDR3 runs to 12 residues. Between the trimmed V and J ends, which lost 3 bases and 8 bases, there was a span of 11 bases. Per germline, CDR1 GTSNPN and CDR2 SVGIG (reference sequence). Here the CDR3 DNA reads TGTGCCTGGAGGTGGTCTAGCGATGAGCAGTTCTTC. Translating it yields CAWRWSSDEQFF.

The gene calls are TRBV19 and TRBJ1-1; D might be TRBD1 (6 bases). The CDR3 loop spans 15 amino acids. Germline loops: CDR1 LNHDA, CDR2 SQIVND (reference sequence). V was cut by 0 bases and J by 6 bases, with 14 bases left in between. The CDR3 nucleotides are TGTGCCAGTAGTATAGAGGGGGCTCTGAGCCCTGAAGCTTTCTTT. Protein product: CASSIEGALSPEAFF.

This clone was picked up one time. The V gene is TRBV13, the J gene TRBJ2-3, with TRBD2 identical over 9 bases. Germline V CDR1 and CDR2: PRHDT, FYEKMQ (reference sequence). The V segment lost 2 bases and the J segment 6 bases; nucleotides outside the gene matches: 3. The CDR3 has 14 amino acids. CDR3 sequence: CASSLRAGGDTQYF. In DNA form, the CDR3 reads TGTGCCAGCAGCTTAAGAGCGGGGGGTGATACGCAGTATTTT.

The V and J genes are TRBV21-1 and TRBJ1-1; the tabulated D call, TRBD1, remains unverified against the DNA. TRBV21-1 is tagged as a pseudogene. CDR3 size: 18 residues. CDR3 loop: CASSKFRTEGAGNTEAFF. In nucleotides, the CDR3 is TGTGCCAGCAGCAAATTCCGCACAGAGGGGGCGGGGAACACTGAAGCTTTCTTT.

This chain connects TRBV5-4 to TRBJ2-3; perhaps TRBD1 as D (6 bases). CDR1 is SGHNT and CDR2 is YYREEE in the germline V gene (reference sequence). The CDR3 loop spans 15 amino acids. V was shortened by 2 bases and J by 2 bases, with 12 bases between the two germline ends. The CDR3: CASSLVQGFTDTQYF. CDR3 nucleotides: TGTGCCAGCAGCTTAGTCCAGGGGTTCACAGATACGCAGTATTTT.

This clone was detected a few times. V usage is TRBV7-9 and J usage is TRBJ1-2, with 7 nucleotides matching TRBD1. The germline CDR1 and CDR2 sequences are SEHNR and FQNEAQ (reference sequence). The CDR3 is made up of 15 amino acids. The junction had 16 bases not matched to a gene; V was cut back by 1 base and J by 14 bases. CDR3 region: CASSLDSGTDFYGTF. DNA for the CDR3: TGTGCCAGCAGCTTAGATAGTGGGACAGATTTTTACGGGACCTTC.

This chain links TRBV13 with TRBJ1-2, with 10 bases fitting TRBD1. Germline trimming cut 5 bases from V and 5 bases from J; bases unmatched to any gene: 8. The CDR3 runs to 15 residues. The germline CDR1 and CDR2 sequences are PRHDT and FYEKMQ (reference sequence). The CDR3 DNA is TGTGCCAGCAGCCTTAAAGGACAGGGGGATTATGGCTACACCTTC. It encodes CASSLKGQGDYGYTF.

Here the CDR3 DNA reads TGTGCCAGTAGTACGCTGACAGGCCCTAGTTCCGGAAACACCATATATTTT. Translating gives CASSTLTGPSSGNTIYF. The rearrangement uses TRBV19 and TRBJ1-3, with D maybe TRBD1 (6 bases). V was shortened by 4 bases and J by 4 bases, with 20 bases between the two germline ends. Germline V gene sequence: CDR1 LNHDA, CDR2 SQIVND (reference sequence). The CDR3 extends over 17 amino acids. Based on the CDR3 plus reference TRBV19 and TRBJ1-3, the full variable domain is DGGITQSPKYLFRKEGQNVTLSCEQNLNHDAMYWYRQDPGQGLRLIYYSQIVNDFQKGDIAEGYSVSREKKESFPLTVTSAQKNPTAFYLCASSTLTGPSSGNTIYFGEGSWLTVV.

The CDR3 protein is CASSLGGQGYTF. CDR3 DNA: TGTGCCAGCAGTTTGGGAGGCCAAGGCTACACCTTC. This rearrangement joins TRBV28 to TRBJ1-2; no definite D call. With 3 bases removed from V and 8 bases from J, the gap between germline ends came to 10 bases. Germline V gene lookup returns CDR1 MDHEN and CDR2 SYDVKM. The CDR3 sequence is 12 residues long.

The rearrangement uses TRBV11-3 and TRBJ2-2, with D perhaps TRBD2 (6 bases). The CDR3 runs 18 residues. Deletions cut 4 bases from V and 2 bases from J, with 20 bases between. CDR1 is SGHNT and CDR2 is YENEEA in the germline V gene. CDR3 amino acids: CASSSALVRRGNTGELFF. DNA for the CDR3: TGTGCCAGCAGCTCAGCTTTGGTGCGGAGGGGAAACACCGGGGAGCTGTTTTTT.

The chain carries TRBV28 and TRBJ1-4, with D tentatively TRBD1 (5 bases). V lost 1 base and J lost 7, with 13 bases in between. The V gene's germline CDR1 is MDHEN and CDR2 SYDVKM. The CDR3 length is 15 residues. Here the CDR3 DNA reads TGTGCCAGCAGTTTATCTCAGGGCCCGTTTGAAAAACTGTTTTTT. Translating gives CASSLSQGPFEKLFF.

The chain uses TRBV11-3 and TRBJ2-3; D may be TRBD2 (5 bases). Germline V CDR1 and CDR2: SGHNT, YENEEA. The CDR3 totals 17 residues. Trimming stripped 5 bases from V and 0 bases from J, with 18 bases between. The CDR3 protein is CASSIAVRGSSTDTQYF. The DNA for the CDR3 is TGTGCCAGCAGCATCGCGGTCCGGGGAAGTAGCACAGATACGCAGTATTTT.

V gene TRBV6-2 or TRBV6-3 combines with J gene TRBJ1-6, with D possibly TRBD1 on 6 matching bases. The CDR3 has 19 amino acids. From germline, CDR1 is MNHEY and CDR2 SVGEGT. Trimming pared 2 bases from V and 0 bases from J, leaving 17 bases between. CDR3 amino acids: CASSYDRSGVNSYNSPLHF. The CDR3 DNA follows: TGTGCCAGCAGTTACGACAGGTCTGGGGTGAACTCCTATAATTCACCCCTCCACTTT.

The chain uses TRBV28 and TRBJ2-2; 7 bases align to TRBD1. CDR3 length: 15 residues. J gave up 6 bases and V 2 bases, and 6 bases lay outside the gene matches. Germline loops: CDR1 MDHEN, CDR2 SYDVKM. The CDR3 sequence: CASSLNRGRSGELFF. CDR3 DNA: TGTGCCAGCAGTTTAAACAGGGGCCGGTCCGGGGAGCTGTTTTTT.